The present TCR beta chain was sequenced within a study of blood T cell repertoires in COVID-19 (dated by TCRdb to between 2020 and 2021). About the full investigation: The collaborator samples originated in the United States, Italy and Spain and spanned the acute and convalescent phases of COVID-19. The repertoires were released in a freely available public database intended as a resource for research on the immune response to SARS-CoV-2. A de-identified subject ID, COVID-19 status, age in years and sex were almost always included in the sample metadata. Where available, HLA class I and class II types were obtained from metadata supplied by the sample provider rather than from assay-based typing. The samples were drawn from two sources: the first 160 participants of the ongoing ImmuneRACE study, and 1,000 to 1,500 subjects contributed by 6 global collaborators. The prospective study material was composed of cDNA or gDNA derived from T cells, B-cell-depleted T cells, or PBMCs. Deeply sampled blood TCRbeta repertoires from subjects exposed to, actively infected with, or recovered from COVID-19 were included in the dataset.

Comment on this clone: Its antigen is still unknown. The record has no base qualities; no much larger clone is one base away.

Participants in the prospective study were enrolled through a virtual design, were aged 18 to 89 years, and lived in 20 to 30 United States geographic areas. In the prospective study, participants were assigned to cohorts based on the clinical history participants reported in a screening survey and a study questionnaire. Exposed participants had been in contact with someone with a PCR-confirmed or clinician-diagnosed COVID-19 case within 2 weeks of study entry. Each participant in the prospective study had whole blood, serum and a nasopharyngeal or oropharyngeal swab collected by mobile phlebotomists. Over a roughly 2-month period, participants in the prospective study had the option of providing additional blood draws and questionnaires. Before DNA extraction, prospective study blood samples were shipped either frozen or at room temperature. TCRbeta CDR3 regions were amplified from genomic DNA by means of the immunoSEQ Assay, a bias-controlled multiplex PCR. The authors' pipeline ran thus. Within the assay, amplification of reference gene primers was used to estimate how many nucleated cells each sample contained. Sequence reads were collapsed and filtered to measure the absolute abundance of every unique TCRbeta CDR3 rearrangement. For each sample, productive Simpson clonality was calculated as the square root of Simpson's diversity index over productive rearrangements. TCRdb stores this immuneACCESS table with in-frame sequences only. Part of the clones is absent; in the studies checked, under half of the shortfall reflects unresolved V genes, and no reason is known for the rest. That table supplies the V and J calls and clone size; D and trimming were determined from the DNA. Present in this sample are 200,000 to 250,000 clones, 90% of which were seen just once. Clones ranked in the top ten supply over 12% of the sample.

Here is what the overall study found, with its caveats: How much clinical and demographic metadata was included differed by source and by participant, and the metadata was provided uncurated.

Sequenced: PBMCs or T cells enriched from blood (not recorded which). This TCR was recovered from a man younger than 45 who had been exposed to COVID-19.

The DNA is as follows: TGCGCCAGCAGCCAGGATAGACAGGGCTCTAATTCACCCCTCCACTTT. The translation is CASSQDRQGSNSPLHF. The chain employs TRBV4-1 and TRBJ1-6, and TRBD1 matches 7 of the central bases. The germline V gene encodes CDR1 MGHRA and CDR2 YSYEKL. Inclusive of the bounding cysteine and phenylalanine, the CDR3 is 16 residues long. CDR3 DNA is the only sequence kept; it has 48 bases, read in frame from the first base. For this chain, trimming is 3 bases at the V end and 6 bases at the J end, and the number of junction bases without a gene match is 8.